The rows below give T cell receptor beta chains drawn from one sample of a study of shared clonotypes between healthy human individuals. Only in-frame clones appear in the TCRdb table, and some are missing; sequencing was by immunoSEQ multiplex PCR. The sample has some 2,500,000 clones; 80% to 95% are singletons. The sample comprised naive CD4+ T cells from PBMCs. Receptors were obtained from a man aged 18-30 years in good health. Some clones in this sample may be carry-over from other donors' samples. The CDR3 runs from the conserved cysteine through the conserved F or W. A D gene is named only where the DNA matches it firmly. A row's size may be missing; if present it is once, few, many or a size class.

d_call	j_call	cdr3_length	v_call	clone_size	cdr3_nt	cdr3_aa
TRBD1	TRBJ2-2	15	TRBV4-1	-	TGCGCCAGCAGCAAGGGACAGGGGGCGTCTGGGGAGCTGTTTTTT	CASSKGQGASGELFF
TRBD1	TRBJ2-5	14	TRBV7-2	-	TGTGCCAGCAGCTCTGGGACAGGCGGAGAGACCCGGTACTTC	CASSSGTGGETRYF
TRBD1	TRBJ1-2	12	TRBV29-1	-	TGCAGCGTTCTCAGGGGGATTGGAAGGTACACCTTC	CSVLRGIGRYTF
-	TRBJ2-5	14	TRBV5-1	-	TGCGCCAGCAACAAGACAGAATTACAAGAGACCCAGTACTTC	CASNKTELQETQYF
-	TRBJ1-1	13	TRBV7-9	-	TGTGCCAGCAGCCAAGGCCAGGGCCTGACGGCTTTCTTT	CASSQGQGLTAFF
-	TRBJ2-3	14	TRBV6-5	-	TGTGCCAGCAGTTTCCCCCCCCTAGGCGATACGCAGTATTTT	CASSFPPLGDTQYF
-	TRBJ2-1	14	TRBV7-3	once	TGTGCCAGCAGCTCTACGGGGTTTATCAATGAGCAGTTCTTC	CASSSTGFINEQFF
-	TRBJ1-2	14	TRBV7-2	-	TGTGCCAGCAGCTTCACACCCAAAAGCGTTGGCTACACCTTC	CASSFTPKSVGYTF
-	TRBJ2-5	14	TRBV29-1	-	TGCAGCGTTGAGCGCCAGAGGGACCAAGAGACCCAGTACTTC	CSVERQRDQETQYF
TRBD2	TRBJ2-5	16	TRBV7-3	-	TGTGCCAGCAGCCCGCGAGCGGGAGCGGGGGGAGAGACCCAGTACTTC	CASSPRAGAGGETQYF
-	TRBJ2-5	15	TRBV28	-	TGTGCCAGCAGTTTAGGTGTCGGCCCCCAAGAGACCCAGTACTTC	CASSLGVGPQETQYF
TRBD2	TRBJ2-4	15	TRBV10-3	-	TGTGCCATCAGGCCGGGGGGAGATGGCGGAAACATTCAGTACTTC	CAIRPGGDGGNIQYF
TRBD1	TRBJ2-7	15	TRBV28	-	TGTGCCAGCAGTCCCAGGACAGGGGGGGCCTACGAGCAGTACTTC	CASSPRTGGAYEQYF
TRBD2	TRBJ2-7	15	TRBV13	-	TGTGCCAGCAGCTCTGTTAGCGGGAGCTCCTACGAGCAGTACTTC	CASSSVSGSSYEQYF
-	TRBJ1-2	16	TRBV6-5	-	TGTGCCAGCAGTTGGAGACAGGTGCCTCTTAACTATGGCTACACCTTC	CASSWRQVPLNYGYTF
-	TRBJ1-1	17	TRBV7-9	-	TGTGCCAGCAGTTTTAGCCCGGGCCTAGCCTGGAACACTGAAGCTTTCTTT	CASSFSPGLAWNTEAFF
TRBD1	TRBJ1-2	14	TRBV6-4	-	TGTGCCAGCAGACGCACCGGGACAGGTGATGGCTACACCTTC	CASRRTGTGDGYTF
-	TRBJ2-7	12	TRBV28	-	TGTGCCAGCAGTCAGGAGGGCTACGAGCAGTACTTC	CASSQEGYEQYF
TRBD2	TRBJ2-1	16	TRBV4-2	-	TGTGCCAGCAGCCAAGTCAGAGCGGGAGGGGACAATGAGCAGTTCTTC	CASSQVRAGGDNEQFF
-	TRBJ1-1	11	TRBV28	once	TGTGCCACCAAACCGAACACTGAAGCTTTCTTT	CATKPNTEAFF
TRBD1	TRBJ1-4	13	TRBV30	few	TGTGCCTGGAGTGCGACAGGGTATGAAAAACTGTTTTTT	CAWSATGYEKLFF
-	TRBJ1-4	16	TRBV6-5	-	TGTGCCAGCAGTTACTCATTAGGGGGACCGTCGGAAAAACTGTTTTTT	CASSYSLGGPSEKLFF
-	TRBJ2-5	13	TRBV30	-	TGTGCCTGGAGTGAGGGAGATCAAGAGACCCAGTACTTC	CAWSEGDQETQYF
-	TRBJ2-7	14	TRBV5-6	-	TGTGCCAGCAGCTTGGCCGGCGTCTCCTACGAGCAGTACTTC	CASSLAGVSYEQYF
-	TRBJ1-2	14	TRBV11-3	-	TGTGCCAGCAGCGCGACGGTGGCGGACTATGGCTACACCTTC	CASSATVADYGYTF
-	TRBJ1-1	15	TRBV7-6	-	TGTGCCAGCAGCGGAACGGGACGGCTAAACACTGAAGCTTTCTTT	CASSGTGRLNTEAFF
-	TRBJ1-3	16	TRBV23-1	-	TGCGCCAGCAGTCCCGCGGGCGGGGCCCCTGGAAACACCATATATTTT	CASSPAGGAPGNTIYF
-	TRBJ1-3	12	TRBV7-9	-	TGTGCCAGCTCCCGCTATGGAAACACCATATATTTT	CASSRYGNTIYF
-	TRBJ2-1	14	TRBV19	-	TGTGCCAGTAGCTTGGGGGTAGCGTACAATGAGCAGTTCTTC	CASSLGVAYNEQFF
TRBD2	TRBJ2-7	14	TRBV19	-	TGTGCCAGTAGTGGGACTAGCGGGAGGAACGAGCAGTACTTC	CASSGTSGRNEQYF
-	TRBJ2-1	17	TRBV9	-	TGTGCCAGCAGCCAAAACCAACAGGGAGGTGTCGGCAATGAGCAGTTCTTC	CASSQNQQGGVGNEQFF
-	TRBJ2-5	11	TRBV20-1	once	TGCAGTGCTAGTGCCTCATGGGGGCAGTACTTC	CSASASWGQYF
-	TRBJ1-3	13	TRBV5-1	-	TGCGCCAGCAGCTTGGGGGCCCGGGCCACCATATATTTT	CASSLGARATIYF
-	TRBJ1-2	16	TRBV11-2	-	TGTGCCAGCAGCCCCAGCCGGGGCGAGGCTGGCTATGGCTACACCTTC	CASSPSRGEAGYGYTF
TRBD2	TRBJ2-7	18	TRBV5-1	-	TGCGCCAGCAGCTTGCGGCCTAGCGGGGCCCCTCCCTCCTACGAGCAGTACTTC	CASSLRPSGAPPSYEQYF
-	TRBJ1-2	15	TRBV28	-	TGTGCCAGCATCACCGCCGGGACACAAGGCTATGGCTACACCTTC	CASITAGTQGYGYTF
-	TRBJ2-7	14	TRBV2	-	TGTGCCAGCAGTGAACCCGCGGGGAGAGGGGAGCAGTACTTC	CASSEPAGRGEQYF
-	TRBJ1-1	14	TRBV2	-	TGTGCCAGCAGGGACGATAGGGTGAACACTGAAGCTTTCTTT	CASRDDRVNTEAFF
-	TRBJ2-7	14	TRBV4-3	-	TGCGCCAGCAGCCAAGGACCCGACACCCTCGAGCAGTACTTC	CASSQGPDTLEQYF
TRBD1	TRBJ1-4	15	TRBV7-9	-	TGTGCCAGCAGCTCCCGGGACAGATCTAATGAAAAACTGTTTTTT	CASSSRDRSNEKLFF
TRBD1	TRBJ2-7	16	TRBV5-4	once	TGTGCCAGCAGCGCCGCACAACAGGGGATCTCCTACGAGCAGTACTTC	CASSAAQQGISYEQYF
-	TRBJ1-2	13	TRBV5-4	-	TGTGCCAGCAGCTTGGCGGACGGAAATGGCTACACCTTC	CASSLADGNGYTF
TRBD1	TRBJ1-3	15	TRBV6-5	once	TGTGCCAGCAGTTACGGGACAGGGGCTGGAAACACCATATATTTT	CASSYGTGAGNTIYF
-	TRBJ2-2	15	TRBV18	-	TGTGCCAGCTCACCACCGGAGGGGGCCGCCGGGGAGCTGTTTTTT	CASSPPEGAAGELFF
TRBD2	TRBJ2-7	13	TRBV6-5	once	TGTGCCAGCAGTCCCGGACTAGCGGCCCAGCAGTACTTC	CASSPGLAAQQYF
TRBD1	TRBJ2-7	15	TRBV28	-	TGTGCCAGCAGTGCCCTCACGGGACAGGGCTACGAGCAGTACTTC	CASSALTGQGYEQYF
-	TRBJ2-7	16	TRBV11-2	-	TGTGCCAGCAGAAGGCCGGGCCGGGACTTAACCTACGAGCAGTACTTC	CASRRPGRDLTYEQYF